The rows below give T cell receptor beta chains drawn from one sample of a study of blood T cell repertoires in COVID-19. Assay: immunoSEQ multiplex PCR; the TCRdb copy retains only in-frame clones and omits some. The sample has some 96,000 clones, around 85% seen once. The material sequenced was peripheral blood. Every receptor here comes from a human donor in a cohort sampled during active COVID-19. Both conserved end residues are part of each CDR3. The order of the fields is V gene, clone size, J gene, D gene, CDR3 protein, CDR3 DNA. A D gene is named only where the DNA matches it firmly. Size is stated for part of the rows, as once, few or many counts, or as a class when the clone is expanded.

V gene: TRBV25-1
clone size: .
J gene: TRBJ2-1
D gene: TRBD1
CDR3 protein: CASSESGTGAYNEQFF
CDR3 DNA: TGTGCCAGCAGTGAGTCCGGGACAGGGGCCTACAATGAGCAGTTCTTC

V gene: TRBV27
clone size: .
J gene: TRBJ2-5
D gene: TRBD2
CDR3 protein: CASKGTNQETQYF
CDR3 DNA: TGTGCCAGCAAAGGGACTAATCAAGAGACCCAGTACTTC

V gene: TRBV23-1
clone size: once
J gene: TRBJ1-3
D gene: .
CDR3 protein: CASSQSLRWENSGNTIYF
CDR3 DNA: TGCGCCAGCAGTCAATCCCTTAGATGGGAGAACTCTGGAAACACCATATATTTT

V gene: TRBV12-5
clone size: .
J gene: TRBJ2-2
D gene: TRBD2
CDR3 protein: CASAPGFWSGGDVNTGELFF
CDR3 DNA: TGTGCTAGTGCCCCGGGATTTTGGAGCGGGGGGGATGTGAACACCGGGGAGCTGTTTTTT

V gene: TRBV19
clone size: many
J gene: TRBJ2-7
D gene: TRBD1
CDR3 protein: CASSRAGQGVYEQYF
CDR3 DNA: TGTGCCAGTAGTAGAGCGGGACAGGGGGTCTACGAGCAGTACTTC

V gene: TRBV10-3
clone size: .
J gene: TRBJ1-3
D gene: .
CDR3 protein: CAITRQSASSGNTIYF
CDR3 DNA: TGTGCCATCACCCGACAGTCCGCCTCATCTGGAAACACCATATATTTT

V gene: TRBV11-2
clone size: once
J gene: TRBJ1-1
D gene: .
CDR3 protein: CASSLQTFKAFF
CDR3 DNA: TGTGCCAGCAGCTTACAGACTTTTAAAGCTTTCTTT

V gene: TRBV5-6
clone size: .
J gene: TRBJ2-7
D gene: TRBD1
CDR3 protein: CASSLGQGASYEQYF
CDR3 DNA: TGTGCCAGCAGCTTGGGACAGGGGGCTTCCTACGAGCAGTACTTC

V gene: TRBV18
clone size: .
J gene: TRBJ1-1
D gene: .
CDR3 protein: CATAGVQDTEAFF
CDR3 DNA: TGTGCCACCGCGGGGGTTCAAGACACTGAAGCTTTCTTT

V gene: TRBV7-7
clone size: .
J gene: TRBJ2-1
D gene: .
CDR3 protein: CASSQGTYNEQFF
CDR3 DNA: TGTGCCAGCAGCCAGGGAACCTACAATGAGCAGTTCTTC

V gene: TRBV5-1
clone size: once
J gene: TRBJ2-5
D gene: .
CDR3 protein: CASSRLPGEETQYF
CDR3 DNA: TGCGCCAGCAGTCGACTGCCCGGGGAAGAGACCCAGTACTTC